This T cell receptor beta chain was documented in a study of cytomegalovirus exposure and HLA in healthy donors. The trim removed 6 bases at V and 8 bases at J, leaving 18 bases unmatched. Germline-derived CDR1 and CDR2 are SGHTA and FQGNSA. There are 17 residues in the CDR3. PCR was performed using 60 Vbeta and 13 Jbeta primers. Using immunoSEQ multiplex PCR, the repertoire was profiled, and TCRdb retains in-frame clones only, with some absent. The sample shows about 120,000 clones, roughly 80% of them seen only once. The receptor's source is a man aged 18 to 29 in good health and CMV-seropositive. The chain uses TRBV7-2 and TRBJ1-2, with 10 bases lining up with TRBD1. Input material: PBMCs. CDR3 DNA sequence: TGTGCCAGCAGTCGGGGGCTGCCGGGACAGGGGCTGAGCGGCTACACCTTC. This translates into CASSRGLPGQGLSGYTF.